These 28 T cell receptor beta chains were all obtained from the same sample, sequenced in a study of a mutant IDH1 vaccine in newly diagnosed glioma. Data came from immunoSEQ multiplex PCR; TCRdb stores just in-frame clones and leaves some out. This sample has fewer than 50,000 clones, with approximately 92% found just once. Time point of the sample: baseline, week 1 (first vaccination visit). Documented treatment: pre-vaccination baseline after standard-of-care therapy. This material consisted of PBMCs, taken from a glioma patient treated with radiotherapy, temozolomide or both. These receptors were obtained from a man aged 18 to 29 with glioma.

V usage is TRBV4-1 and J usage is TRBJ2-2, with a tentative D call TRBD2 (6 bases). From germline, CDR1 is MGHRA and CDR2 YSYEKL. CDR3 size: 14 residues. V was shortened by 7 bases and J by 0 bases, with 9 bases between the two germline ends. Here the CDR3 reads CASTAGTNTGELFF. CDR3 DNA: TGCGCCAGCACAGCGGGCACGAACACCGGGGAGCTGTTTTTT.

The chain joins TRBV2 to TRBJ2-7; 9 bases are a match to TRBD1. V shed 1 base and J 2 bases; nucleotides not matched to a gene: 3. The CDR3 covers 15 residues. From germline, CDR1 is SNHLY and CDR2 FYNNEI. The CDR3 is CASSEGDRAPYEQYF. The CDR3 DNA follows: TGTGCCAGCAGTGAAGGGGACAGGGCTCCCTACGAGCAGTACTTC. Looking up the rest from reference TRBV2 and TRBJ2-7 gives the full variable domain: EPEVTQTPSHQVTQMGQEVILRCVPISNHLYFYWYRQILGQKVEFLVSFYNNEISEKSEIFDDQFSVERPDGSNFTLKIRSTKLEDSAMYFCASSEGDRAPYEQYFGPGTRLTVT.

A single count supports this clone. The V call is TRBV15, the J call TRBJ1-6; D possibly corresponds to TRBD1 (5 bases). The CDR3 totals 16 residues. Germline CDR1 LNHNV, CDR2 YYDKDF (reference sequence). The V and J ends lost 1 base and 5 bases respectively, with 12 bases between them. The CDR3 DNA sequence: TGTGCCACCAGCAGAGGTTCAAACAGGAATAATTCACCCCTCCACTTT. Protein: CATSRGSNRNNSPLHF.

V is TRBV4-1 and J is TRBJ1-1, with 8 nucleotides matching TRBD1. Germline CDR1 is MGHRA and CDR2 is YSYEKL. V lost 3 bases, J lost 3 bases, and 3 bases stayed unmatched. The CDR3 is 14 residues long. The CDR3 DNA reads TGCGCCAGCAGCCACGCGGACAGGGACACTGAAGCTTTCTTT. Amino acid sequence: CASSHADRDTEAFF.

The rearrangement links TRBV19 to TRBJ2-1; 11 bases fit TRBD2. The trim removed 3 bases at V and 9 bases at J, leaving 10 bases unmatched. The germline CDR1 and CDR2 sequences are LNHDA and SQIVND (reference sequence). The CDR3 is 16 residues long. The CDR3 DNA sequence: TGTGCCAGTAGTATCCAGGTAGCGGGAGGGCCTGGTGAGCAGTTCTTC. Translated, it gives CASSIQVAGGPGEQFF.

This clone appeared once. CDR3 DNA sequence: TGCGCCAGCAGCTTGGCGGCAGGGAATAACTATGGCTACACCTTC. This encodes CASSLAAGNNYGYTF. The rearrangement joins TRBV5-1 to TRBJ1-2; weak D call: TRBD1 (5 bases). V lost 0 bases and J 1 base, leaving 10 bases between the germline ends. This CDR3 is built from 15 residues. CDR1 is SGHRS and CDR2 is YFSETQ in the germline V gene.

The V and J genes are TRBV7-2 and TRBJ1-4, with TRBD1 identical over 8 bases. The junction had 4 bases not matched to a gene; V was cut back by 5 bases and J by 8 bases. The CDR3 runs 13 residues. Germline loops: CDR1 SGHTA, CDR2 FQGNSA. The CDR3 bases are TGTGCCAGCAGCCGTGGGACAGGAGAAAAACTGTTTTTT. It translates to CASSRGTGEKLFF.

The chain couples TRBV5-1 to TRBJ2-3; D is unresolved. This CDR3 has 15 residues. Trimming removed 0 bases from V and 8 bases from J, with 16 bases in between. Germline loops: CDR1 SGHRS, CDR2 YFSETQ. In DNA, the CDR3 is TGCGCCAGCAGCTTGGATCCGGGCCCCCAAGGTACGCAGTATTTT. Its translation: CASSLDPGPQGTQYF.

The chain has TRBV5-4 and TRBJ2-7; 7 bases are a match to TRBD1. With V trimmed by 2 bases and J by 5 bases, 4 bases remained unmatched. In germline, CDR1 is SGHNT, CDR2 YYREEE (reference sequence). The CDR3 loop spans 13 amino acids. The chain's CDR3 is CASSFNRGHEQYF. CDR3 DNA sequence: TGTGCCAGCAGCTTTAACAGGGGCCACGAGCAGTACTTC.

This chain joins TRBV18 and TRBJ1-1; the match to TRBD1 covers 12 bases. Trimming took 6 bases from V and 4 from J; bases not matched to a gene: 12. The CDR3 length is 17 residues. From germline, CDR1 is KGHSH and CDR2 LQKENI. The CDR3 DNA reads TGTGCCAGCTCCCCGGGGACAGGGGGCGCTTCGAGCACTGAAGCTTTCTTT. This encodes CASSPGTGGASSTEAFF. Complete variable domain (other parts from reference TRBV18 and TRBJ1-1): NAGVMQNPRHLVRRRGQEARLRCSPMKGHSHVYWYRQLPEEGLKFMVYLQKENIIDESGMPKERFSAEFPKEGPSILRIQQVVRGDSAAYFCASSPGTGGASSTEAFFGQGTRLTVV.

This sequence joins TRBV7-8 and TRBJ2-7, with 9 bases fitting TRBD2. Germline-derived CDR1 and CDR2 are SGHVS and FQNEAQ. V was pared by 3 bases and J by 4 bases, with 4 bases of the junction left unmatched. The CDR3 runs to 14 residues. CDR3 sequence: CASSFSGRSYEQYF. Written as DNA, the CDR3 is TGTGCCAGCAGCTTTAGCGGGAGAAGTTACGAGCAGTACTTC.

The chain couples TRBV5-1 to TRBJ2-7, with TRBD1 identical over 12 bases. This CDR3 has 17 residues. Germline V gene lookup returns CDR1 SGHRS and CDR2 YFSETQ. V gave up 4 bases and J gave up 0 bases; unmatched junction bases: 8. Written as DNA, the CDR3 is TGCGCCAGCAGCCGGGGACAGGGGGCCTTACTCTCCTACGAGCAGTACTTC. Translating it yields CASSRGQGALLSYEQYF.

The chain couples TRBV13 to TRBJ2-3; 13 bases align to TRBD2. Germline trimming cut 4 bases from V and 3 bases from J; bases unmatched to any gene: 4. CDR3 length: 16 residues. Germline loops: CDR1 PRHDT, CDR2 FYEKMQ (reference sequence). The CDR3 loop reads CASSYGLAGVTDTQYF. CDR3 DNA sequence: TGTGCCAGCAGCTACGGACTAGCGGGAGTTACAGATACGCAGTATTTT.

This clone has more than one count but fewer than ten. In DNA form, the CDR3 reads TGTGCCTGGAGCGGGACAGGGGGCGTCTACGAGCAGTACTTC. Its translation: CAWSGTGGVYEQYF. The chain recombines TRBV30 with TRBJ2-7; 12 nucleotides line up with TRBD1. V was pared by 3 bases and J by 3 bases, with 3 bases of the junction left unmatched. Germline V lookup: CDR1 GTSNPN, CDR2 SVGIG (reference sequence). CDR3 length equals 14 residues.

The chain is built from TRBV4-1 and TRBJ2-7, with TRBD1 matching 9 bases. Germline assignment: CDR1 MGHRA and CDR2 YSYEKL. The CDR3 extends over 15 amino acids. With V trimmed by 1 base and J by 7 bases, 8 bases remained unmatched. The CDR3 here is CASSQATGGLGEQYF. The DNA of the CDR3 is TGCGCCAGCAGCCAAGCGACAGGGGGGTTGGGGGAGCAGTACTTC.

The rearrangement uses TRBV9 and TRBJ1-1, with D possibly being TRBD1 (6 bases). Germline-derived CDR1 and CDR2 are SGDLS and YYNGEE. This CDR3 is 16 amino acids long. V shed 4 bases and J shed 4 bases, with 20 bases lying between them. As DNA, the CDR3 is TGTGCCAGCAGCCCCTCCGGGGGGCGTGGTGGCACTGAAGCTTTCTTT. Its protein product is CASSPSGGRGGTEAFF.

In its sample, this clone was seen once. This CDR3 is CASSLAVGYNEQFF. CDR3 bases: TGTGCCAGTAGTCTCGCAGTTGGGTACAATGAGCAGTTCTTC. The rearrangement uses TRBV19 and TRBJ2-1, with unresolved D. The ends were cut back, 5 bases at V and 4 bases at J, with 12 bases in the middle. Looked up from germline, CDR1 is LNHDA and CDR2 is SQIVND (reference sequence). The CDR3 is 14 amino acids.

V usage is TRBV25-1 and J usage is TRBJ1-2, with TRBD1 as a possible D gene (6 bases). CDR1 and CDR2 from the germline V gene are MGHDK and SYGVNS. The CDR3 loop spans 13 amino acids. The germline V and J ends were trimmed by 4 bases and 4 bases, with 10 bases remaining between them. CDR3 in amino acids: CASSATGTYGYTF. DNA for the CDR3: TGTGCCAGCAGTGCCACAGGGACCTATGGCTACACCTTC.

This clone was detected once. V gene TRBV4-3 combines with J gene TRBJ1-3; unclear D gene. From germline, CDR1 is LGHNA and CDR2 YSLEER. Trimming removed 0 bases from V and 0 bases from J, with 15 bases in between. The CDR3 has 18 residues. In nucleotides, the CDR3 is TGCGCCAGCAGCCAAGATTTTGGCAGGCGCGGCTCTGGAAACACCATATATTTT. It yields the protein CASSQDFGRRGSGNTIYF.

The rearrangement links TRBV7-2 to TRBJ1-3; D remains ambiguous. This CDR3 contains 17 residues. Germline V gives CDR1 SGHTA, CDR2 FQGNSA. The ends were cut back, 5 bases at V and 0 bases at J, with 17 bases in the middle. The DNA for the CDR3 is TGTGCCAGCAGCGCGCGCGGACTGGTGAGCTCTGGAAACACCATATATTTT. Encoded protein: CASSARGLVSSGNTIYF.

The chain joins TRBV5-1 to TRBJ2-7; D might be TRBD2 (6 bases). Germline V lookup: CDR1 SGHRS, CDR2 YFSETQ. This CDR3 comprises 15 residues. V lost 4 bases and J lost 2, with 16 bases in between. The CDR3 DNA reads TGCGCCAGCAGCGGGGGGACGGGCAATACCTACGAGCAGTACTTC. The encoded protein is CASSGGTGNTYEQYF. Full variable domain (outside the CDR3, taken from reference TRBV5-1 and TRBJ2-7): KAGVTQTPRYLIKTRGQQVTLSCSPISGHRSVSWYQQTPGQGLQFLFEYFSETQRNKGNFPGRFSGRQFSNSRSEMNVSTLELGDSALYLCASSGGTGNTYEQYFGPGTRLTVT.

The chain carries TRBV4-3 and TRBJ1-3; D gene ambiguous. V gave up 3 bases and J gave up 2 bases, with 14 bases separating them. The CDR3 length is 16 residues. Germline assignment: CDR1 LGHNA and CDR2 YSLEER. The CDR3 sequence is CASSQHRSGTGNTIYF. CDR3 DNA sequence: TGCGCCAGCAGCCAGCATCGTAGCGGGACTGGAAACACCATATATTTT.

The chain links TRBV27 to TRBJ2-7; 7 nucleotides match TRBD2. From germline, CDR1 is MNHEY and CDR2 SMNVEV (reference sequence). The CDR3 runs to 15 residues. The V and J ends lost 1 base and 2 bases, in that order; junction bases with no gene match: 5. The CDR3 protein is CASSLYAGATYEQYF. In DNA, the CDR3 is TGTGCCAGCAGTTTATACGCGGGAGCAACCTACGAGCAGTACTTC.

The chain links TRBV10-3 to TRBJ2-3, with D uncertain. This CDR3 comprises 12 residues. Germline loops: CDR1 ENHRY, CDR2 SYGVKD. V was trimmed by 2 bases and J by 4 bases, leaving 4 bases between them. For the CDR3, the DNA is TGTGCCATCAGTGAGATGGCAGATACGCAGTATTTT. This translates into CAISEMADTQYF.

This clone was seen just once. The chain combines TRBV20-1 with TRBJ1-1, with D possibly matching TRBD1 (5 bases). Germline V gene sequence: CDR1 DFQATT, CDR2 SNEGSKA (reference sequence). The V gene lost 4 bases and the J gene lost 7 bases, with 10 bases spanning the gap. The CDR3 runs to 11 residues. The DNA of the CDR3 is TGCAGTGCTACCAGGGATGTTGAAGCTTTCTTT. It encodes CSATRDVEAFF.

This clone was observed a single time. The chain links TRBV9 to TRBJ1-2; no definite D call. The CDR3 contains 15 residues. V was pared by 4 bases and J by 0 bases, with 13 bases between. Germline CDR1 and CDR2: SGDLS and YYNGEE. CDR3 sequence reads: CASSQGPGTNYGYTF. The CDR3 DNA follows: TGTGCCAGCAGCCAAGGTCCGGGTACTAACTATGGCTACACCTTC.

The V gene is TRBV20-1, the J gene TRBJ1-2; no firm D call. Per germline, CDR1 DFQATT and CDR2 SNEGSKA (reference sequence). This CDR3 contains 9 residues. The germline V and J ends were trimmed by 5 bases and 3 bases, with 1 base remaining between them. CDR3 bases: TGCAGTGCTGACTATGGCTACACCTTC. It translates to CSADYGYTF.

V is TRBV4-3 and J is TRBJ1-5, with D perhaps matching TRBD1 (5 bases). Germline-derived CDR1 and CDR2 are LGHNA and YSLEER. CDR3 length: 15 residues. Between the trimmed V and J ends, which lost 0 bases and 7 bases, there was a span of 13 bases. The CDR3 DNA is TGCGCCAGCAGCCAAGACCCCTTCCAGGGACAGCCCCAGCATTTT. Translated: CASSQDPFQGQPQHF.